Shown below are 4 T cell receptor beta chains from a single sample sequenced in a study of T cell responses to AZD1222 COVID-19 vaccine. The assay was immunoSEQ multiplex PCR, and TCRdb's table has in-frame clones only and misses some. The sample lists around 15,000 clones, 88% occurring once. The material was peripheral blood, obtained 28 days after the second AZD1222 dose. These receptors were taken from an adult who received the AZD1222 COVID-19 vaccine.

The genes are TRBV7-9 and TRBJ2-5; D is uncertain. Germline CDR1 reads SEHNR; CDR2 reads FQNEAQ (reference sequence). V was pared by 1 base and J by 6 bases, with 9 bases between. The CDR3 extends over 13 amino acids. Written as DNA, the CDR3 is TGTGCCAGCAGCTTAGACGTAGGGAAGACCCAGTACTTC. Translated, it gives CASSLDVGKTQYF.

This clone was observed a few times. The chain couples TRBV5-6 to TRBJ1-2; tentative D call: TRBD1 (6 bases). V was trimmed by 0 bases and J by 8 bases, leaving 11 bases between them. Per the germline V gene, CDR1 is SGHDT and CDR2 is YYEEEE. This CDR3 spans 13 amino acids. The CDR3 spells CASSLEQGDGYTF. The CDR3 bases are TGTGCCAGCAGCTTGGAACAGGGCGACGGCTACACCTTC. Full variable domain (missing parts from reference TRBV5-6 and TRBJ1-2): DAGVTQSPTHLIKTRGQQVTLRCSPKSGHDTVSWYQQALGQGPQFIFQYYEEEERQRGNFPDRFSGHQFPNYSSELNVNALLLGDSALYLCASSLEQGDGYTFGSGTRLTVV.

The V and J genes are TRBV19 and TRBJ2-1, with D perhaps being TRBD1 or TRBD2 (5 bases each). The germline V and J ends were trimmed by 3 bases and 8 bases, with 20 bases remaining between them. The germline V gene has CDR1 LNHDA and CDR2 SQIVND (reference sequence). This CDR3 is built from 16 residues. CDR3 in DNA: TGTGCCAGTAGTATGACGGGACCTCTGGAAGGCGATGAGCAGTTCTTC. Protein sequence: CASSMTGPLEGDEQFF.

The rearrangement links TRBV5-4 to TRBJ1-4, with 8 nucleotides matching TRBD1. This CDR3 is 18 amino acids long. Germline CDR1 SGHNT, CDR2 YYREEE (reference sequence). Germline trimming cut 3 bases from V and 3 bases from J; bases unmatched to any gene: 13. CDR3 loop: CASSSDLQGGAPNEKLFF. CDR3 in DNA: TGTGCCAGCAGCTCCGACTTACAGGGGGGGGCCCCTAATGAAAAACTGTTTTTT. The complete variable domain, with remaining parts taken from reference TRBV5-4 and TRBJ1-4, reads ETGVTQSPTHLIKTRGQQVTLRCSSQSGHNTVSWYQQALGQGPQFIFQYYREEENGRGNFPPRFSGLQFPNYSSELNVNALELDDSALYLCASSSDLQGGAPNEKLFFGSGTQLSVL.